A selection of T cell receptor beta chains follows, all from one sample in a study of Graves' ophthalmopathy and Graves' hyperthyroidism. TCRdb itself ran the multiplex PCR reads through MiXCR, one entry per CDR3 protein. This table has 170,000 or so distinct CDR3 sequences, approximately 40% appearing once. The material sequenced was peripheral blood. These receptors were collected from a woman aged 40 to 50 with Graves' ophthalmopathy. Each CDR3 is given with its conserved first and last residue. A D gene is named only where the DNA matches it firmly. Part of the rows lack a size; the others show once, few, many or a class for expanded clones.

>many|TRBJ2-7|TRBD1|TRBV20-1
CSARPRTGVYEQYF
TGCAGTGCTAGACCCCGGACAGGGGTCTACGAGCAGTACTTC
>many|TRBJ1-1|TRBD1|TRBV19
CASISGFDRGNTEAFF
TGTGCCAGTATAAGTGGGTTCGACAGGGGTAACACTGAAGCTTTCTTT
>many|TRBJ2-7|TRBD2|TRBV5-1
CASSLESSGRAYEQYF
TGCGCCAGCAGCCTGGAGTCTAGCGGGAGAGCCTACGAGCAGTACTTC
>few|TRBJ1-2|.|TRBV6-1
CASSEDVSRKRGYTF
TGTGCCAGCAGTGAAGACGTCAGCAGGAAACGAGGCTACACCTTC
>.|TRBJ2-2|.|TRBV19
CASSIAGAGNTGELFF
TGTGCCAGTAGTATAGCGGGAGCGGGGAACACCGGGGAGCTGTTTTTT
>.|TRBJ2-7|TRBD2|TRBV6-2/TRBV6-3
CASSYLTSGRAMVPYEQYF
TGTGCCAGCAGTTACTTGACTAGCGGGAGGGCCATGGTACCCTACGAGCAGTACTTC
>many|TRBJ2-5|.|TRBV11-2
CASSLGSVGGARETQYF
TGTGCCAGCAGCTTAGGGTCGGTTGGGGGCGCGAGGGAGACCCAGTACTTC
>many|TRBJ1-2|.|TRBV12-3/TRBV12-4
CASGEQGPRGGYTF
TGTGCCAGCGGGGAACAGGGTCCGCGTGGTGGCTACACCTTC
>.|TRBJ2-2|.|TRBV12-3/TRBV12-4
CASSLLDDGTGELFF
TGTGCCAGCAGTTTGCTGGACGACGGCACCGGGGAGCTGTTTTTT
>many|TRBJ2-5|.|TRBV7-2
CASTISWGRGETQYF
TGTGCCAGCACCATAAGTTGGGGCCGAGGGGAGACCCAGTACTTC
>.|TRBJ2-2|.|TRBV14
CASSRLRGRNTGELFF
TGTGCCAGCAGCAGGCTTCGGGGTAGGAACACCGGGGAGCTGTTTTTT
>many|TRBJ2-7|.|TRBV5-1
CASSPPGQQTYEQYF
TGCGCCAGCAGCCCACCGGGACAACAGACCTACGAGCAGTACTTC
>.|TRBJ2-1|.|TRBV30
CASMFAGLRNEQFF
TGTGCCTCAATGTTCGCGGGATTGCGGAATGAGCAGTTCTTC
>few|TRBJ2-5|.|TRBV18
CASSPSGGRRRETQYF
TGTGCCAGCTCACCGTCCGGGGGTCGGAGACGGGAGACCCAGTACTTC
>many|TRBJ1-5|.|TRBV20-1
CSASKGGQPQHF
TGCAGTGCTAGCAAAGGGGGTCAGCCCCAGCATTTT
>.|TRBJ1-1|TRBD1|TRBV12-5
CASGLVQGARTEAFF
TGTGCTAGTGGTTTGGTGCAGGGGGCGAGGACTGAAGCTTTCTTT
>few|TRBJ1-1|.|TRBV6-1
CASSASRGGTEAFF
TGTGCCAGCAGTGCGTCCAGGGGCGGCACTGAAGCTTTCTTT
>.|TRBJ2-5|.|TRBV15
CATSRDSGTGETQYF
TGTGCCACCAGCAGAGATTCAGGGACTGGGGAGACCCAGTACTTC
>many|TRBJ2-5|TRBD2|TRBV6-2/TRBV6-3
CASNQGKDGAGVGSGETQYF
TGTGCCAGCAACCAAGGGAAAGACGGAGCGGGAGTCGGTTCAGGAGAGACCCAGTACTTC
>many|TRBJ2-4|.|TRBV9
CASSDPTETKNIRYF
TGTGCCAGCAGCGACCCGACAGAAACCAAAAACATTCGGTACTTC
>many|TRBJ1-1|TRBD1|TRBV19
CASSPGDRGLTEAFF
TGTGCCAGTAGTCCGGGGGACAGGGGGTTAACTGAAGCTTTCTTT
>.|TRBJ2-2|.|TRBV7-3
CASSATGGTGELFF
TGTGCCAGCAGCGCCACCGGAGGGACCGGGGAGCTGTTTTTT
>.|TRBJ2-5|TRBD1|TRBV12-3/TRBV12-4
CASGDRGSETQYF
TGTGCCAGCGGGGACAGGGGGTCAGAGACCCAGTACTTC
>.|TRBJ1-1|.|TRBV12-3/TRBV12-4
CASSLAGFDTEAFF
TGTGCCAGCAGTTTAGCAGGATTCGACACTGAAGCTTTCTTT
>many|TRBJ1-3|.|TRBV28
CASSPYRVTGNTIYF
TGTGCCAGCAGCCCCTACAGGGTAACGGGAAACACCATATATTTT
>many|TRBJ1-2|TRBD1|TRBV5-1
CASSFSTGGGSYGYTF
TGCGCCAGCAGCTTCTCGACAGGGGGCGGGAGCTATGGCTACACCTTC
>many|TRBJ1-5|.|TRBV27
CASSLAGSYQPQHF
TGTGCCAGCAGTTTAGCAGGTTCTTATCAGCCCCAGCATTTT
>many|TRBJ1-5|.|TRBV12-3/TRBV12-4
CASSLGQPSNQPQHF
TGTGCCAGCAGTTTAGGACAGCCTAGCAATCAGCCCCAGCATTTT
>.|TRBJ2-7|TRBD1|TRBV11-2
CASSSRVGQGVVYEQYF
TGTGCCAGCAGCAGCCGCGTGGGACAGGGGGTGGTCTACGAGCAGTACTTC
>.|TRBJ2-7|.|TRBV12-5
CASGLVTGGTQDHEQYF
TGTGCTAGTGGTTTGGTTACGGGCGGGACCCAGGATCACGAGCAGTACTTC
>.|TRBJ1-1|.|TRBV6-5
CASSYSVVNTEAFF
TGTGCCAGCAGTTACTCAGTCGTGAACACTGAAGCTTTCTTT
>many|TRBJ2-7|TRBD2|TRBV10-3
CAISPQLLSGGDQREYF
TGTGCCATCAGTCCCCAGTTGTTGAGCGGGGGTGACCAAAGAGAGTACTTC
>many|TRBJ2-5|.|TRBV2
CASSDGTSETQYF
TGTGCCAGCAGTGACGGGACATCCGAGACCCAGTACTTC
>many|TRBJ2-7|TRBD2|TRBV15
CATSSLERAGGRDEQYF
TGTGCCACCAGCAGCTTAGAACGAGCGGGAGGGAGGGACGAGCAGTACTTC
>many|TRBJ2-5|.|TRBV28
CASIRAPRETQYF
TGTGCCAGCATCCGGGCCCCCCGAGAGACCCAGTACTTC
>.|TRBJ1-1|.|TRBV7-3
CASSLRVGQPITNTEAFF
TGTGCCAGCAGCTTAAGGGTTGGACAGCCTATAACTAACACTGAAGCTTTCTTT
>.|TRBJ1-6|.|TRBV6-1
CASTPVGGNSPLHF
TGTGCCAGCACCCCCGTGGGGGGGAATTCACCCCTCCACTTT
>many|TRBJ1-5|.|TRBV19
CASSIVTTANQPQHF
TGTGCCAGTAGTATAGTGACCACGGCTAATCAGCCCCAGCATTTT
>many|TRBJ2-2|.|TRBV19
CASSIGRGTGELFF
TGTGCCAGTAGTATAGGTCGAGGGACCGGGGAGCTGTTTTTT
>many|TRBJ1-1|TRBD1|TRBV4-2
CASSPLGQGANTEAFF
TGTGCCAGCAGCCCCCTAGGACAGGGGGCGAACACTGAAGCTTTCTTT
>many|TRBJ2-7|.|TRBV6-1
CASNDEWATEYF
TGTGCCAGCAACGATGAATGGGCCACTGAGTACTTC
>.|TRBJ2-5|TRBD1|TRBV10-2
CASSESPGGETQYF
TGCGCCAGCAGTGAGTCCCCAGGGGGAGAGACCCAGTACTTC
>many|TRBJ1-2|.|TRBV11-1
CASSLGPDGDYYGYTF
TGTGCCAGCAGCTTAGGCCCTGATGGGGACTATTATGGCTACACCTTC
>.|TRBJ2-7|TRBD1|TRBV28
CASSLRGQGYEQYF
TGTGCCAGCAGTTTAAGGGGACAGGGTTACGAGCAGTACTTC
>many|TRBJ1-1|TRBD1|TRBV27
CASKFMPSRQGGEAFF
TGTGCCAGCAAGTTTATGCCCTCGCGACAGGGTGGTGAAGCTTTCTTT
>.|TRBJ2-5|TRBD1|TRBV7-9
CASSSGQGGIKTQYF
TGTGCCAGCAGCTCGGGACAGGGCGGCATAAAGACCCAGTACTTC